This entry features one T cell receptor (beta chain) sequence. Its matching antigen is unknown. The PCR was carried out with 60 Vbeta primers and 13 Jbeta primers. Generated by immunoSEQ multiplex PCR, the TCRdb table keeps only in-frame clones and is missing some. Of about 110,000 clones listed, around 86% are singletons. The entry originates in a study of cytomegalovirus exposure and HLA in healthy donors. Study context: Most donors, about 77% of a few hundred genotyped, fell in the Caucasian-associated ancestry cluster.

Broader study findings: V- and J-gene trimming of TCR beta was linked (in a later analysis) to a missense DCLRE1C variant. Later, an analysis found that common viral pathogens appeared to be linked with several of the most significant clusters.

The sequenced sample was PBMCs. The TCR sequence derives from a man aged 35-49 years in good health and CMV-seronegative.

The CDR3 loop is CASSPGGYTDTQYF. CDR3 nucleotides: TGTGCCAGCAGTCCGGGGGGGTACACAGATACGCAGTATTTT. V gene TRBV6-5 combines with J gene TRBJ2-3, with 8 bases fitting TRBD2. The CDR3 is made up of 14 amino acids. V lost 5 bases, J lost 2 bases, and 3 bases stayed unmatched. CDR1 and CDR2 from the germline V gene are MNHEY and SVGAGI.